The 22 T cell receptor beta chains below were found in one sample sequenced in a study of neoadjuvant anti-PD-1 for oral cavity cancer. Profiling relied on immunoSEQ multiplex PCR, and the TCRdb table lists in-frame clones only, not all of them. The sample lists roughly 14,000 clones, 74% occurring once. The time point here: after neoadjuvant nivolumab, at surgical resection. The sequenced sample was PBMCs, obtained after nivolumab (anti-PD-1) treatment. The receptors here all came from a person aged 35-79 years with oral cavity squamous cell carcinoma.

This clone was counted between two and nine times. This chain links TRBV2 with TRBJ1-2; the match to TRBD1 covers 7 bases. This CDR3 is 14 amino acids long. Germline CDR1 SNHLY, CDR2 FYNNEI. Unmatched junction bases numbered 9, after V lost 7 bases and J lost 4 bases. CDR3 coding DNA: TGTGCCAGCACCGAGACAGGGCCCAGCTATGGCTACACCTTC. Protein product: CASTETGPSYGYTF.

The chain uses TRBV5-6 and TRBJ1-2; D possibly corresponds to TRBD1 (6 bases). The CDR3 spans 13 residues. V was shortened by 1 base and J by 4 bases, with 8 bases between the two germline ends. Germline CDR1 and CDR2: SGHDT and YYEEEE. The CDR3 bases are TGTGCCAGCAGCTTGACAGGGACCTATGGCTACACCTTC. This translates into CASSLTGTYGYTF.

The genes are TRBV30 and TRBJ2-5; D is uncertain. V was cut by 2 bases and J by 4 bases, with 11 bases left in between. Looked up from germline, CDR1 is GTSNPN and CDR2 is SVGIG (reference sequence). The CDR3 consists of 13 residues. CDR3 region: CAWSYGYGETQYF. The CDR3 nucleotides read TGTGCCTGGAGTTATGGGTACGGAGAGACCCAGTACTTC.

The rearrangement uses TRBV10-3 and TRBJ1-1; 12 positions match TRBD1. This CDR3 comprises 13 residues. The ends lost 7 bases at V and 9 bases at J; junction bases unmatched: 6. Germline V gene lookup returns CDR1 ENHRY and CDR2 SYGVKD. The CDR3 DNA reads TGTGCCATCAATCCGGGACAGGGGGCTCAAGCTTTCTTT. Protein: CAINPGQGAQAFF.

The V and J genes are TRBV7-9 and TRBJ1-4; weak D call: TRBD1 (6 bases). Between the trimmed V and J ends, which lost 11 bases and 1 base, there was a span of 11 bases. The germline V gene encodes CDR1 SEHNR and CDR2 FQNEAQ (reference sequence). There are 13 residues in the CDR3. This CDR3 is CAGGGQTNEKLFF. The CDR3 bases are TGTGCCGGTGGGGGACAAACTAATGAAAAACTGTTTTTT.

This chain connects TRBV6-5 to TRBJ2-3, with TRBD2 matching 9 bases. The junction had 6 bases not matched to a gene; V was cut back by 4 bases and J by 1 base. There are 16 residues in the CDR3. Germline CDR1 MNHEY, CDR2 SVGAGI. The CDR3 loop is CASSSPGGGGTDTQYF. CDR3 in DNA: TGTGCCAGCAGTTCCCCGGGCGGGGGGGGCACAGATACGCAGTATTTT.

This clone appeared a few times. The chain joins TRBV10-1 to TRBJ2-2; D is ambiguous. Germline V gene data show CDR1 as WNHNN and CDR2 as SYGVQD (reference sequence). Trimming left V 5 bases short and J 4 bases short, with 8 bases between. This CDR3 is 13 amino acids long. In nucleotides, the CDR3 is TGCGCCAGCAGTAGGCAGACCACCGGGGAGCTGTTTTTT. Its protein is CASSRQTTGELFF.

This clone was found once. The chain employs TRBV5-5 and TRBJ2-1, with a weak D call TRBD2 (5 bases). There are 17 residues in the CDR3. Looked up from germline, CDR1 is SGHKS and CDR2 is YYEKEE (reference sequence). Trimming removed 4 bases at V and 4 bases at J, with 21 bases between. The CDR3 region has the DNA TGTGCCAGCAGCCAAGATTTGCTAGCCTTCATTTACAATGAGCAGTTCTTC. It encodes CASSQDLLAFIYNEQFF. The full variable domain, with the rest looked up from reference TRBV5-5 and TRBJ2-1, is DAGVTQSPTHLIKTRGQQVTLRCSPISGHKSVSWYQQVLGQGPQFIFQYYEKEERGRGNFPDRFSARQFPNYSSELNVNALLLGDSALYLCASSQDLLAFIYNEQFFGPGTRLTVL.

The V and J genes are TRBV5-5 and TRBJ1-2; D is ambiguous. Between the trimmed V and J ends, which lost 0 bases and 2 bases, there was a span of 8 bases. The germline gives CDR1 SGHKS, CDR2 YYEKEE (reference sequence). There are 14 residues in the CDR3. The CDR3 DNA sequence: TGTGCCAGCAGCTTGGCCTCTGGGAACTATGGCTACACCTTC. This gives the protein CASSLASGNYGYTF.

The CDR3 region has the DNA TGTGCCAGCAGTTTAAGTGGGGGCACAGCAGACAATGAGCAGTTCTTC. Amino acids: CASSLSGGTADNEQFF. The chain has TRBV28 and TRBJ2-1, with D perhaps TRBD1 (6 bases). The CDR3 runs to 16 residues. The germline V gene encodes CDR1 MDHEN and CDR2 SYDVKM. Trimming stripped 2 bases from V and 5 bases from J, with 16 bases between.

V and J are TRBV15 and TRBJ2-7, with 8 positions matching TRBD1. The trim removed 9 bases at V and 3 bases at J, leaving 7 bases unmatched. Per germline, CDR1 LNHNV and CDR2 YYDKDF (reference sequence). The CDR3 has 13 residues. The CDR3 nucleotides read TGTGCCACGCAACGGGACAGGAGCTACGAGCAGTACTTC. It yields the protein CATQRDRSYEQYF.

CDR3 in DNA: TGTGCCATCGGTGGGGGGGCGCGAATCTACGAGCAGTACTTC. Its translation is CAIGGGARIYEQYF. The V call is TRBV10-3, the J call TRBJ2-7; perhaps TRBD2 as D (7 bases). The CDR3 runs to 14 residues. Trimming took off 8 bases at V and 3 bases at J, with 17 bases between the two ends. CDR1 ENHRY and CDR2 SYGVKD come from the germline V gene.

This rearrangement joins TRBV6-1 to TRBJ2-3; TRBD2 matches at 7 bases. Germline V CDR1 and CDR2: MNHNS, SASEGT. CDR3 size: 15 residues. The V and J ends lost 10 bases and 1 base, in that order; junction bases with no gene match: 11. The CDR3 loop is CATQRGPVGTDTQYF. The CDR3 bases are TGTGCCACCCAGCGGGGCCCGGTGGGCACAGATACGCAGTATTTT.

The chain couples TRBV5-1 to TRBJ2-1, with TRBD2 identical over 8 bases. V lost 2 bases and J lost 7; bases outside the gene matches: 5. CDR1 is SGHRS, CDR2 YFSETQ, per germline. There are 14 residues in the CDR3. The CDR3 DNA is TGCGCCAGCAGCTTAAAGCGGGAGATGAATGAGCAGTTCTTC. Its protein is CASSLKREMNEQFF. The full variable domain, with the rest looked up from reference TRBV5-1 and TRBJ2-1, is KAGVTQTPRYLIKTRGQQVTLSCSPISGHRSVSWYQQTPGQGLQFLFEYFSETQRNKGNFPGRFSGRQFSNSRSEMNVSTLELGDSALYLCASSLKREMNEQFFGPGTRLTVL.

The rearrangement joins TRBV5-1 to TRBJ2-7; TRBD1 aligns across 9 bases. V lost 4 bases and J lost 5; bases outside the gene matches: 10. The length of the CDR3 is 15 residues. Germline V CDR1 and CDR2: SGHRS, YFSETQ. The CDR3 sequence is CASSNQGTGYNEQYF. In nucleotides, the CDR3 is TGCGCCAGCAGCAATCAAGGGACAGGGTACAACGAGCAGTACTTC.

The chain links TRBV6-1 to TRBJ1-2, with TRBD1 identical over 8 bases. V shed 3 bases and J 8 bases; nucleotides not matched to a gene: 8. Per germline, CDR1 MNHNS and CDR2 SASEGT. The CDR3 spans 14 residues. The CDR3 coding sequence is TGTGCCAGCAGTGAGGACAGGGTGGGGGAAGGCTACACCTTC. Amino acids: CASSEDRVGEGYTF.

The chain is built from TRBV5-1 and TRBJ2-1; a weak D match, TRBD2 (6 bases). Trimming took 0 bases from V and 0 from J, leaving 13 bases between them. CDR3 length equals 17 residues. Looked up from germline, CDR1 is SGHRS and CDR2 is YFSETQ. CDR3 DNA sequence: TGCGCCAGCAGCTTGGGGGCGGGGTCACGCTCCTACAATGAGCAGTTCTTC. It is translated as CASSLGAGSRSYNEQFF.

The V and J genes are TRBV5-1 and TRBJ1-1; D remains ambiguous. CDR3 length: 11 residues. Looked up from germline, CDR1 is SGHRS and CDR2 is YFSETQ. Trimming left V 5 bases short and J 4 bases short, with 6 bases between. CDR3: CASSAVTEAFF. The CDR3 DNA reads TGCGCCAGCAGTGCTGTCACTGAAGCTTTCTTT.

The chain is built from TRBV12-2 and TRBJ1-1; the D segment call TRBD1 is taken from the table without a DNA check. TRBV12-2 is shown as a pseudogene. This CDR3 comprises 12 residues. The CDR3 loop reads CASREQNTEAFF. CDR3 coding DNA: TGTGCAAGTCGCGAACAGAACACTGAAGCTTTCTTT.

This sequence joins TRBV5-1 and TRBJ1-3; D not certain. V was cut by 0 bases and J by 0 bases, with 7 bases left in between. Germline V gives CDR1 SGHRS, CDR2 YFSETQ. This CDR3 is built from 15 residues. The CDR3 bases are TGCGCCAGCAGCTTGGGACCCAACTCTGGAAACACCATATATTTT. Translated, it gives CASSLGPNSGNTIYF.

V is TRBV7-9 and J is TRBJ1-5; 7 nucleotides line up with TRBD1. The CDR3 runs 16 residues. In germline, CDR1 is SEHNR, CDR2 FQNEAQ (reference sequence). Trimming cost V 1 base and J 7 bases; bases outside gene matches: 10. The CDR3 sequence: CASSLVLGGHGQPQHF. The DNA of the CDR3 is TGTGCCAGCAGCTTAGTATTAGGGGGCCATGGCCAGCCCCAGCATTTT.

This sequence joins TRBV7-2 and TRBJ2-7, with TRBD2 matching 14 bases. V shed 5 bases and J 4 bases; nucleotides not matched to a gene: 4. The CDR3 sequence is 15 residues long. Germline CDR1 SGHTA, CDR2 FQGNSA. CDR3 bases: TGTGCCAGCAGCCGACTAGCGGGGGGGCTATACGAGCAGTACTTC. It is translated as CASSRLAGGLYEQYF.